The source of this TCR beta chain is a study of T-cell reconstitution after alpha-beta-depleted transplantation in children (dated by TCRdb to the mid-2010s). With regard to the full study: Using TCR repertoire profiling, the study followed T-cell immune reconstitution in a quantitative way in children after TCRalphabeta/CD19-depleted allogeneic hematopoietic cell transplantation.

Counted from cysteine to phenylalanine, this CDR3 has 16 amino acids. The DNA shown is the 48-base CDR3, in frame from base 1. After removal of 5 bases from V and 1 base from J, the junction retains 11 bases not matched to a gene. CDR1 and CDR2 are drawn from the germline V gene: SGHRS, YFSETQ. The library was generated by PCR. Reads for this sample came from an Illumina HiSeq 2500. TCR libraries were prepared with molecular barcoding, using unique molecular identifiers to normalize TCRbeta repertoire quantification. TCRdb trimmed the raw reads at Q25, called clones with MiXCR and kept productive beta chains. Rows with one shared CDR3 protein collapse into an entry with the most common genes and DNA. The sample table holds some 450,000 distinct CDR3 sequences, of which roughly 43% were seen once. Under 35% of the sample is in the top ten clones. The table lists this clonotype with a few counts. The clone's antigen remains unknown. No much larger clone is present one base from it, and per-base qualities are unavailable.

The treatment or condition label corresponds to: allogeneic hematopoietic cell transplantation with graft depleted of TCRalphabeta T cells and CD19 B cells. TCRalphabeta/CD19-depleted allogeneic hematopoietic cell grafts were given to the transplant recipients, all of whom were children. Results the study describes overall, beyond this receptor: Over the following months the frequencies of hyperexpanded clones went down, and after one year T-cell counts and TCRbeta diversity were mostly credited to newly produced T cells. In some patients, the high TCRbeta diversity seen at day 60 was put down to recipient T cells and intrathymic progenitors that had survived conditioning. The apparently early alphabetaT-cell count recovery about two months after transplant was reportedly dependent on only several hundred rapidly expanded clones derived from non-depleted graft cells.

In this chain, TRBV5-1 is recombined with TRBJ2-7, with 8 central nucleotides matching TRBD1. The TCR comes from a girl aged 2 to 10 with aplastic anemia, due to receive a stem cell transplant. Sequencing was performed on PBMCs, taken before TCRalphabeta/CD19-depleted stem cell transplant. The CDR3: CASRPGQGSSSYEQYF. The nucleotides are TGCGCCAGCAGACCTGGACAGGGAAGTTCTTCCTACGAGCAGTACTTC.